This TCR beta chain originates from a study of Ad26.COV2.S vaccination and SARS-CoV-2 variants. Findings and caveats of the study: In TCR breadth and depth analyses, total T cell responses may have been underestimated.

Here immunoSEQ multiplex PCR was the method, and the copy in TCRdb shows in-frame clones only, minus some. Of 250,000 to 300,000 clones in the sample, about 90% were seen once. Trimming took off 4 bases at V and 4 bases at J, with 22 bases between the two ends. The CDR3 runs 17 residues. Germline assignment: CDR1 MRHNA and CDR2 SNTAGT. Treatment in this sample: some 19 received Ad26.COV2.S at low or high dose, single or two shots; 5 received placebo; per-sample allocation not given. The study sampled participants on day 63 after the first vaccine or placebo injection. Regarding this clone: The antigen is not known.

Sequencing was performed on peripheral blood, taken in a trial of Ad26.COV2.S vaccine versus placebo. The genes are TRBV6-4 and TRBJ1-2, with D perhaps TRBD1 (5 bases). The source of this sequence is a person aged 18-65 years who received the Ad26.COV2.S COVID-19 vaccine or a placebo. CDR3 loop: CASSASGSGPLVYGYTF. The CDR3 nucleotides read TGTGCCAGCAGTGCATCGGGATCAGGGCCACTGGTCTATGGCTACACCTTC.